The T cell receptor beta chain under discussion was sequenced for a study of T-cell memory formation after mild COVID-19. Overall study: Clusters were largely donor specific. Notes on the study in general: Among clones contracting day 15 to 85, CD4/CD8 was balanced, whereas later expanders leaned CD4+. The study detected some responding clones in pre-infection memory, suggesting cross-reactive memory joined.

As for this clonotype: Its antigen is still unknown.

5'RACE primed from the constant segment yielded TCR alpha and TCR beta cDNA libraries bearing sample barcodes and UMIs. Via MiXCR, TCRdb re-called the 5' RACE reads, giving one row per CDR3 protein. The sample contains under 350,000 distinct CDR3 sequences, 16% of which appear only once. The CDR3 sequence is 17 residues long. Germline V lookup: CDR1 LNHNV, CDR2 YYDKDF (reference sequence). V lost 0 bases and J 6 bases, leaving 20 bases between the germline ends. The receptor was derived from a man between 18 and 35 years old who had mild COVID-19 (a few samples of this study predate the infection). Cell type and time point are not known. The chain uses TRBV15 and TRBJ1-2, with a tentative D call TRBD1 (5 bases). Material for sequencing was PBMCs or a T cell subset sorted from them (not recorded which). The CDR3 DNA reads TGTGCCACCAGCAGAGATGCAACGTCAGGATGGGGCGATGGCTACACCTTC. Its translation: CATSRDATSGWGDGYTF.